Detailed here is one TCR beta chain. As yet, its antigen is unknown. PCR involved 60 Vbeta and 13 Jbeta primers. Profiled with immunoSEQ multiplex PCR; TCRdb holds only in-frame clones, not every one. Counted here are approximately 100,000 clones, about 75% occurring once; the ten biggest clones make up around 5.3%. Germline assignment: CDR1 SGHRS and CDR2 YFSETQ. Trimming cost V 3 bases and J 4 bases; bases outside gene matches: 8. The CDR3 is 15 residues long. The entry originates in a study of cytomegalovirus exposure and HLA in healthy donors. Whole-study context: Previous work identified roughly 120 million unique TCR beta sequences from about 179 million T cells.

Study-level findings and limits: The study labeled roughly 160 TCR beta chains cytomegalovirus-associated. Later analysis identified several of the most significant clusters that appeared linked to common viral pathogens.

The sequencing sample was made of PBMCs. This receptor was obtained from a woman in her thirties or forties in good health and CMV-seronegative. The gene calls are TRBV5-1 and TRBJ1-1; 8 positions agree with TRBD1. CDR3 sequence (DNA): TGCGCCAGCAGCTGGACAGGGAGGGCTGGCACTGAAGCTTTCTTT. It yields the protein CASSWTGRAGTEAFF.